The 6 T cell receptor beta chains below all came from one sample that was sequenced in a study of CD8+ T cells in alopecia areata. Following extraction, RNA underwent reverse transcription to cDNA, which served as the sequencing template. Clones were sequenced by immunoSEQ multiplex PCR, and TCRdb holds only the in-frame ones, with some missing. The sample lists fewer than 200,000 clones, less than 70% seen once, with 13% to 15% in the top ten. Treatment here: oral pan-JAK inhibitor, 5-10 mg twice daily. The material was CD4+ T cells sorted from blood, obtained at week 24, from a patient treated with tofacitinib. These receptors were taken from a human donor with alopecia areata.

The chain uses TRBV29-1 and TRBJ1-2, with a tentative D call TRBD1 (6 bases). The germline V and J ends were trimmed by 7 bases and 5 bases, with 20 bases remaining between them. The germline V gene has CDR1 SQVTM and CDR2 ANQGSEA. This CDR3 has 14 amino acids. For the CDR3, the DNA is TGCAGCGGCAGGGGAGGCGAAGCCGGGTATGGCTACACCTTC. Translating it yields CSGRGGEAGYGYTF.

The chain links TRBV6-5 to TRBJ1-5; TRBD1 matches 9 bases. The length of the CDR3 is 15 residues. Germline trimming cut 5 bases from V and 4 bases from J; bases unmatched to any gene: 6. Per germline, CDR1 MNHEY and CDR2 SVGAGI. For the CDR3, the DNA is TGTGCCAGCAGTCGGGGACAGGGAATAAATCAGCCCCAGCATTTT. Protein product: CASSRGQGINQPQHF.

The chain carries TRBV5-1 and TRBJ1-4; tentatively, D is TRBD1 (5 bases). Germline CDR1 SGHRS, CDR2 YFSETQ. This CDR3 contains 14 residues. Trimming removed 5 bases at V and 7 bases at J, with 15 bases between. The CDR3 bases are TGCGCCAGCAGTGGTGGCAGGGAGGGTGAAAAACTGTTTTTT. This translates into CASSGGREGEKLFF.

The CDR3 DNA reads as TGCGCCAGCAGCTTGGTTACAGGGGGTTTCCAGTTCTTC. Translated: CASSLVTGGFQFF. The V gene is TRBV5-1, the J gene TRBJ2-1; 8 bases line up with TRBD1. The CDR3 spans 13 residues. Trimming removed 0 bases from V and 13 bases from J; junction bases left unmatched: 6. Per the germline V gene, CDR1 is SGHRS and CDR2 is YFSETQ.

The chain carries TRBV20-1 and TRBJ2-1; possible D gene TRBD1, 6 bases. V lost 3 bases and J 9 bases, leaving 9 bases between the germline ends. The CDR3 loop spans 11 amino acids. The germline V gene has CDR1 DFQATT and CDR2 SNEGSKA (reference sequence). CDR3 coding DNA: TGCAGTGCTAGCAGGGGTGTTGAGCAGTTCTTC. This codes for CSASRGVEQFF.

V is TRBV18 and J is TRBJ1-1; no firm D call. Germline V gives CDR1 KGHSH, CDR2 LQKENI. The CDR3 is made up of 13 amino acids. V dropped 1 base and J dropped 5 bases, with 8 bases sitting between them. The CDR3 DNA reads as TGTGCCAGCTCACCACAACGGGAGACTGAAGCTTTCTTT. Its protein is CASSPQRETEAFF.